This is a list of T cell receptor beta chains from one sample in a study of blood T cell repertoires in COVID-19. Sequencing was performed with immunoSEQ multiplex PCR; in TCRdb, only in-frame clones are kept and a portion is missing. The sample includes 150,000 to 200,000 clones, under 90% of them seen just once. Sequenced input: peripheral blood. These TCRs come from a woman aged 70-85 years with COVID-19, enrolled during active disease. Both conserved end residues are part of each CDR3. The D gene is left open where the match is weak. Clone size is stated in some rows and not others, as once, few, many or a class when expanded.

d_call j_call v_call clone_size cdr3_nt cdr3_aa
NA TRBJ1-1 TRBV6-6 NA TGTGCCAGCTACCCCGGGGCAGGGGCTGAAGCTTTCTTT CASYPGAGAEAFF
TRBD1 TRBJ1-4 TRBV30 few TGTGCCTGGACTGGACAGGTTTCGCGAACTAATGAAAAACTGTTTTTT CAWTGQVSRTNEKLFF
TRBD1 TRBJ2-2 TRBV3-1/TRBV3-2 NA TGTGCCAGCAGGGCAGACAGGGCGTGGAACACCGGGGAGCTGTTTTTT CASRADRAWNTGELFF
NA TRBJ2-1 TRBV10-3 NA TGTGCCATCAGTGCAGGGTGGAGTGAGCAGTTCTTC CAISAGWSEQFF
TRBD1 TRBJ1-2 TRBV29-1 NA TGCAGCGTTAAGGGATGGCAGGGGGCTCGAGGCTACACCTTC CSVKGWQGARGYTF
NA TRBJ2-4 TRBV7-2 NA TGTGCCAGCAGCCCTACGCAGGTAGCCAAAAACATTCAGTACTTC CASSPTQVAKNIQYF
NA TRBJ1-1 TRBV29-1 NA TGCAGCGTCGACACGATCAACAGGGTGAACCAAGCTTTCTTT CSVDTINRVNQAFF
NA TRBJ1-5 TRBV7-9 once TGTGCCAGCAGCTTATGGGAGAATCAGCCCCAGCATTTT CASSLWENQPQHF
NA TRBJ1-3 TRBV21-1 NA TGTGCCAGCAGCATCGGAGGGGCAAGTAAGGGAAACACCATATATTTT CASSIGGASKGNTIYF
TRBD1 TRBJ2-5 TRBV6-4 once TGTGCCAGCAGTGACTGTACGGACAGGGGGCAGGAGACCCAGTACTTC CASSDCTDRGQETQYF
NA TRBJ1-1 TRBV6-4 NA TGTGCCAGCAGTGAATCGGGAGGCACTGAAGCTTTCTTT CASSESGGTEAFF
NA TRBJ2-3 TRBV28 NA TGTGCCAGCAGTTCCTCTCAGCGGAGCACAGATACGCAGTATTTT CASSSSQRSTDTQYF
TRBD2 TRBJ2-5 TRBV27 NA TGTGCCAGCAGCCTAACCGGGACTAGCGGGGCCTACCAAGAGACCCAGTACTTC CASSLTGTSGAYQETQYF
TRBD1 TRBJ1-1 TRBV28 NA TGTGCCAGCAGTTTGCCGAGACAGGGGATCTCGGCTTTCTTT CASSLPRQGISAFF
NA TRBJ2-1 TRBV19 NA TGTGCCAGTAGTGCAGGGGTCAGCTCCTACAATGAGCAGTTCTTC CASSAGVSSYNEQFF
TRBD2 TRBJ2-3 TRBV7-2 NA TGTGCCAGCAGCCTACGGACTAGATCCTTCACAGATACGCAGTATTTT CASSLRTRSFTDTQYF